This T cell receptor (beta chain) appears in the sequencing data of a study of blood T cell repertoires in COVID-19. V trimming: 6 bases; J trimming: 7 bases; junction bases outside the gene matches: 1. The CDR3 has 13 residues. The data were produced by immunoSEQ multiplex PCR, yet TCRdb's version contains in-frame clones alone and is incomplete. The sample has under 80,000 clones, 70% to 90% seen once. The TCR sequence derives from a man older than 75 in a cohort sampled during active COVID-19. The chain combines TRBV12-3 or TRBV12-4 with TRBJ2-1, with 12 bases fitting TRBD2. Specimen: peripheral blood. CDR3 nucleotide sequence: TGTGCCAGCAGAGGGACTAGCGGGAATGAGCAGTTCTTC. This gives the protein CASRGTSGNEQFF.